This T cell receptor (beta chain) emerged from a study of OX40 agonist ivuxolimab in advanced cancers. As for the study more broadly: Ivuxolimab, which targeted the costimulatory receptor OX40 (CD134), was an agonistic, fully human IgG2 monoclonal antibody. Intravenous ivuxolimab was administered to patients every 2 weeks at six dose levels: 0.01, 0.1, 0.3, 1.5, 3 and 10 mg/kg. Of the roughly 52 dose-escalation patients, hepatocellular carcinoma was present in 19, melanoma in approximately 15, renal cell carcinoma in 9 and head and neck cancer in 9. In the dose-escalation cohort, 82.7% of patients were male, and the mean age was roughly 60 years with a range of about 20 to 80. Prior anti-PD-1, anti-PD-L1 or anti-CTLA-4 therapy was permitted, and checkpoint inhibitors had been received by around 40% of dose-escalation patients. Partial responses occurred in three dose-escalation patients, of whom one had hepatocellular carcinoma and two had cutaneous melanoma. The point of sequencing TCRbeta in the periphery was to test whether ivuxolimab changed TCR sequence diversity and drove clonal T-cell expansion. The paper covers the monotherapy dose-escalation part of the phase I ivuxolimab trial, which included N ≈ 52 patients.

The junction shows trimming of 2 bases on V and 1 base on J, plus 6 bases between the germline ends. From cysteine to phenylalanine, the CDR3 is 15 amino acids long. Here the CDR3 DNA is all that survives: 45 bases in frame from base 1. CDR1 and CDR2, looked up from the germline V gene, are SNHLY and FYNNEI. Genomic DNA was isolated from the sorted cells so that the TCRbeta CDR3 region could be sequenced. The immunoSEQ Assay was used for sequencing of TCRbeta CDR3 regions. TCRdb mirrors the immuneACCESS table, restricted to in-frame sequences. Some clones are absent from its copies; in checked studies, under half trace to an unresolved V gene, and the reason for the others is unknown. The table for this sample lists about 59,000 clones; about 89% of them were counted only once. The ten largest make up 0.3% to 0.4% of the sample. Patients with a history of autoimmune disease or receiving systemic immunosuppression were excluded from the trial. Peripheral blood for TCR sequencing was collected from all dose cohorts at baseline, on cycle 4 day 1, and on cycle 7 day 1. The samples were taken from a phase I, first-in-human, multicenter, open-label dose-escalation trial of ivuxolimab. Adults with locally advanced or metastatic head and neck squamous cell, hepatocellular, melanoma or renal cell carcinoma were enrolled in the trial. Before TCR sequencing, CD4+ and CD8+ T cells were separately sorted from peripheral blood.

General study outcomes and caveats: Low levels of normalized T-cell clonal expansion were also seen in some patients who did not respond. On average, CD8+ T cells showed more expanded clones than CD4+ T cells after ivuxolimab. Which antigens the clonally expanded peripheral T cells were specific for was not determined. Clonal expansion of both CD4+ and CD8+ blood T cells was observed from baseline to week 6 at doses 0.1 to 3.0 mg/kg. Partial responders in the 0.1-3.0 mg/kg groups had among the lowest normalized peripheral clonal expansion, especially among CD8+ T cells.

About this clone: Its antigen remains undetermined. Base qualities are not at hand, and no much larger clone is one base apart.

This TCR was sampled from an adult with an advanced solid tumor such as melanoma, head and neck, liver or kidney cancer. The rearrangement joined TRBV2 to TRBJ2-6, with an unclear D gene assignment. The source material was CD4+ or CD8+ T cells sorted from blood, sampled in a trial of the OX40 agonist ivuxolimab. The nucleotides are TGTGCCAGCAGTGAATCGACGTCTGGGGCCAACGTCCTGACTTTC. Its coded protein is CASSESTSGANVLTF.